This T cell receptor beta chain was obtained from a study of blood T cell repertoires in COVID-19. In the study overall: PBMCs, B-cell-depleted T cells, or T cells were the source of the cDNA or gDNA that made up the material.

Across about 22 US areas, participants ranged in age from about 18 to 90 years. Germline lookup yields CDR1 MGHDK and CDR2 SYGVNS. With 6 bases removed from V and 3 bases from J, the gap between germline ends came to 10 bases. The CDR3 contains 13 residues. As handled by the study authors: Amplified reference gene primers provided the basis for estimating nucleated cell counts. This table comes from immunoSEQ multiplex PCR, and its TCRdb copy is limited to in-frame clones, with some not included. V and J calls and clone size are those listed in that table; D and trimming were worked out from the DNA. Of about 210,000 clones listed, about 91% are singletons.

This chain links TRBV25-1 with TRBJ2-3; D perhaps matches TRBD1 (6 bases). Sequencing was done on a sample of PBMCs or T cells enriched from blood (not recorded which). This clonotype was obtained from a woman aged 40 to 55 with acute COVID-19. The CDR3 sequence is CASSEGDTDTQYF. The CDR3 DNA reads TGTGCCAGCAGCGAGGGGGATACAGATACGCAGTATTTT.